Given below is one T cell receptor (beta chain) in context. These data originate in a study of blood T cell repertoires in COVID-19. In the study overall: From T cells, B-cell-depleted T cells, or PBMCs came the material, which was cDNA or gDNA.

In assigning cohorts, the study relied on participant-reported clinical history. Recovery meant two consecutive negative NP/OP PCR tests, professional clearance, or resolved symptoms. CDR1 MNHEY and CDR2 SMNVEV come from the germline V gene (reference sequence). V was shortened by 5 bases and J by 3 bases, with 14 bases between the two germline ends. This CDR3 comprises 15 residues. Some clones are missing from TCRdb's copy, which holds only in-frame ones; the method was immunoSEQ multiplex PCR. The table records a few hundred thousand clones, approximately 83% of them present only once. This clonotype was sampled from a woman in her sixties who had recovered from COVID-19. The source material was PBMCs or T cells enriched from blood (not recorded which). The V gene is TRBV27, the J gene TRBJ2-1, with TRBD2 as a possible D gene (6 bases). CDR3 nucleotides: TGTGCCAGCAGTGTCCTAGCGACCGACTACAATGAGCAGTTCTTC. It specifies CASSVLATDYNEQFF.